The 19 T cell receptor beta chains below all came from one sample that was sequenced in a study of cytomegalovirus exposure and HLA in healthy donors. 60 Vbeta and 13 Jbeta primers were used in PCR. The assay was immunoSEQ multiplex PCR, and TCRdb's table has in-frame clones only and misses some. The table records a few hundred thousand clones, roughly 86% of them present only once. Sample: PBMCs. The receptor source for this set is a woman between 40 and 50 years old in good health and CMV-seropositive.

This chain joins TRBV11-1 and TRBJ2-5; possible D gene TRBD1, 5 bases. The CDR3 contains 14 residues. Germline CDR1 reads SGHAT; CDR2 reads FQDESV (reference sequence). V was cut by 4 bases and J by 2 bases, with 11 bases left in between. The CDR3 loop is CASSSRQIQETQYF. DNA for the CDR3: TGTGCCAGCAGCTCCAGACAGATACAAGAGACCCAGTACTTC.

This rearrangement joins TRBV6-5 to TRBJ1-1; tentatively, D is TRBD1 (6 bases). Between the trimmed V and J ends, which lost 6 bases and 2 bases, there was a span of 16 bases. The length of the CDR3 is 15 residues. Germline CDR1 reads MNHEY; CDR2 reads SVGAGI. The chain's CDR3 is CASSRAAGGNTEAFF. The CDR3 DNA follows: TGTGCCAGCAGCCGAGCAGCGGGGGGCAACACTGAAGCTTTCTTT.

Concerning this clone: The junction departs from germline at one end; a sequencing error may be responsible. The chain joins TRBV6-5 to TRBJ2-4; TRBD2 matches 7 bases. Germline V gives CDR1 MNHEY, CDR2 SVGAGI. The CDR3 is 16 residues long. The CDR3 sequence is CASSYYNRGTKNSQYF. The CDR3 nucleotides read TGTGCCAGCAGTTACTACAATCGCGGGACTAAAAACAGTCAGTACTTC.

Of note for this clone: Other DNA sequences of this sample code for an identical CDR3. The chain joins TRBV7-9 to TRBJ2-5; D remains ambiguous. V lost 1 base and J 1 base, leaving 7 bases between the germline ends. Germline CDR1 and CDR2: SEHNR and FQNEAQ (reference sequence). The CDR3 contains 14 residues. CDR3 sequence reads: CASSLGGSQETQYF. CDR3 DNA sequence: TGTGCCAGCAGCTTAGGTGGCAGCCAAGAGACCCAGTACTTC.

The chain employs TRBV27 and TRBJ2-7, with TRBD2 matching over 9 bases. V lost 8 bases, J lost 2 bases, and 7 bases stayed unmatched. The CDR3 runs to 14 residues. Germline CDR1 and CDR2: MNHEY and SMNVEV (reference sequence). The CDR3 coding sequence is TGTGCCAGCCACCGGGTAGCGGGAGCCTACGAGCAGTACTTC. It is translated as CASHRVAGAYEQYF.

The chain couples TRBV9 to TRBJ1-3, with 9 bases fitting TRBD1. V lost 3 bases and J lost 6; bases outside the gene matches: 4. This CDR3 is 14 amino acids long. Germline loops: CDR1 SGDLS, CDR2 YYNGEE. The CDR3 DNA follows: TGTGCCAGCAGCGCCCGACAGGGGGAAAACACCATATATTTT. This sequence encodes CASSARQGENTIYF.

The chain recombines TRBV4-3 with TRBJ1-1; D call uncertain. Germline V gene sequence: CDR1 LGHNA, CDR2 YSLEER. The V end lost 0 bases, the J end lost 1 base, and 12 bases lay between the germline ends. The CDR3 runs to 16 residues. Written as DNA, the CDR3 is TGCGCCAGCAGCCAAGATTGGCGGGGAACGAACACTGAAGCTTTCTTT. Its protein product is CASSQDWRGTNTEAFF.

The sample holds a few counts of this clone. The genes are TRBV7-9 and TRBJ1-4; D perhaps matches TRBD1 (6 bases). The CDR3 runs to 15 residues. Deletions cut 5 bases from V and 3 bases from J, with 13 bases between. In germline, CDR1 is SEHNR, CDR2 FQNEAQ (reference sequence). CDR3 sequence reads: CASSRRQDSNEKLFF. The CDR3 DNA is TGTGCCAGCAGCCGTAGACAGGACTCTAATGAAAAACTGTTTTTT.

The rearrangement links TRBV2 to TRBJ2-3; 10 bases agree with TRBD1. The ends lost 5 bases at V and 4 bases at J; junction bases unmatched: 6. Germline V lookup: CDR1 SNHLY, CDR2 FYNNEI. This CDR3 spans 15 amino acids. Here the CDR3 reads CASSRDRGLSDTQYF. Here the CDR3 DNA reads TGTGCCAGCAGTAGGGACAGGGGTCTGTCAGATACGCAGTATTTT.

The V and J genes are TRBV30 and TRBJ2-3; 13 bases match TRBD2. The CDR3 extends over 16 amino acids. With V trimmed by 3 bases and J by 6 bases, 9 bases remained unmatched. CDR1 is GTSNPN and CDR2 is SVGIG in the germline V gene (reference sequence). The CDR3 DNA is TGTGCCTGGAGACTAGGACTAGCGGGAGCTGTGGATACGCAGTATTTT. It codes for CAWRLGLAGAVDTQYF. Combining the CDR3 with reference TRBV30 and TRBJ2-3 gives the whole variable domain SQTIHQWPATLVQPVGSPLSLECTVEGTSNPNLYWYRQAAGRGLQLLFYSVGIGQISSEVPQNLSASRPQDRQFILSSKKLLLSDSGFYLCAWRLGLAGAVDTQYFGPGTRLTVL.

The rearrangement joins TRBV9 to TRBJ2-1; TRBD2 matches at 9 bases. The J segment lost 0 bases and the V segment lost 2 bases, leaving 6 bases of the junction unmatched. Germline values: CDR1 SGDLS, CDR2 YYNGEE. This CDR3 comprises 17 residues. The CDR3 loop reads CASSVGAGGLSYNEQFF. In DNA, the CDR3 is TGTGCCAGCAGCGTGGGTGCGGGGGGGCTCTCCTACAATGAGCAGTTCTTC.

Comment on this clone: Other nucleotide sequences in the sample specify the same CDR3. The chain recombines TRBV4-3 with TRBJ2-1, with TRBD2 as a possible D gene (5 bases). This CDR3 is built from 14 residues. V shed 0 bases and J shed 7 bases, with 10 bases lying between them. The germline CDR1 and CDR2 sequences are LGHNA and YSLEER. DNA of the CDR3: TGCGCCAGCAGCCAAGACCTAGCCCAAAATGAGCAGTTCTTC. As protein: CASSQDLAQNEQFF.

This clone has just one count. The chain is built from TRBV27 and TRBJ1-6; 7 nucleotides agree with TRBD1. The CDR3 length is 13 residues. The germline V gene encodes CDR1 MNHEY and CDR2 SMNVEV (reference sequence). V was clipped by 5 bases and J by 11 bases; unmatched bases: 6. The CDR3 is CASSLLQGAPLHF. CDR3 nucleotide sequence: TGTGCCAGCAGTCTTCTGCAGGGGGCACCCCTCCACTTT.

This chain connects TRBV27 to TRBJ2-2; D perhaps matches TRBD2 (6 bases). This CDR3 contains 15 residues. V was clipped by 6 bases and J by 7 bases, with 18 bases between them. Germline V gene lookup returns CDR1 MNHEY and CDR2 SMNVEV (reference sequence). This CDR3 is CASRAGGRKHGELFF. The CDR3 DNA reads TGTGCCAGCAGGGCCGGGGGTCGTAAGCACGGGGAGCTGTTTTTT.

The chain is built from TRBV29-1 and TRBJ1-1; no definite D call. The CDR3 covers 12 residues. Deletions cut 8 bases from V and 3 bases from J, with 13 bases between. Germline CDR1 is SQVTM and CDR2 is ANQGSEA. The CDR3 here is CSSRFGDTEAFF. The CDR3 nucleotides are TGCAGCTCCCGCTTCGGGGACACTGAAGCTTTCTTT.

The chain couples TRBV5-1 to TRBJ2-1; 8 bases map to TRBD2. Germline V gene data show CDR1 as SGHRS and CDR2 as YFSETQ. With 4 bases clipped from V and 6 bases from J, the junction kept 3 bases outside the gene matches. The CDR3 length is 13 residues. DNA for the CDR3: TGCGCCAGCAGCATCACTAGCGGCAATGAGCAGTTCTTC. It codes for CASSITSGNEQFF.

V is TRBV9 and J is TRBJ2-2, with 9 bases matching TRBD2. This CDR3 comprises 16 residues. The V gene end was trimmed by 0 bases and the J gene end by 4 bases; junction bases not matched to a gene: 4. The germline V gene encodes CDR1 SGDLS and CDR2 YYNGEE. The chain's CDR3 is CASSVAGTSRTGELFF. The CDR3 DNA reads as TGTGCCAGCAGCGTAGCCGGGACTAGCCGCACCGGGGAGCTGTTTTTT.

The genes are TRBV7-3 and TRBJ2-5; TRBD1 matches 11 bases. V shed 1 base, J shed 4 bases, and the junction held 5 bases outside the gene matches. From germline, CDR1 is SGHTA and CDR2 FQGTGA. The CDR3 contains 16 residues. The CDR3 coding sequence is TGTGCCAGCAGCTTAATTGGACAGGGGGCGCGAGAGACCCAGTACTTC. Its translation is CASSLIGQGARETQYF.

This clone was seen a single time. The rearrangement joins TRBV30 to TRBJ1-3; 7 bases agree with TRBD1. CDR1 is GTSNPN and CDR2 is SVGIG in the germline V gene (reference sequence). The V and J ends lost 5 bases and 4 bases, in that order; junction bases with no gene match: 8. The CDR3 has 14 amino acids. The CDR3 sequence is CAWGVGQQGNTIYF. The CDR3 nucleotides are TGTGCCTGGGGGGTGGGACAGCAAGGAAACACCATATATTTT.